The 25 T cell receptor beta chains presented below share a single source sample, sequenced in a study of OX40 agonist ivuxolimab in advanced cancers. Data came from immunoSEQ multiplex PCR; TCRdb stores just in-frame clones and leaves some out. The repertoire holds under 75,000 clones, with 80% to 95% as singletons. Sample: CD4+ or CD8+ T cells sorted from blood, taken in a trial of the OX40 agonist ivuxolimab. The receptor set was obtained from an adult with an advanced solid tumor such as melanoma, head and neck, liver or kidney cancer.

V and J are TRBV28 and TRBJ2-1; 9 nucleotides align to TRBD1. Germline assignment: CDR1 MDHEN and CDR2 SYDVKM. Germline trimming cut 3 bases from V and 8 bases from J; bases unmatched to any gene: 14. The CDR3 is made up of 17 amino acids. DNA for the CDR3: TGTGCCAGCAGTTTCGGGGTGTGGACAGGGGTTATAGATGAGCAGTTCTTC. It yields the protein CASSFGVWTGVIDEQFF.

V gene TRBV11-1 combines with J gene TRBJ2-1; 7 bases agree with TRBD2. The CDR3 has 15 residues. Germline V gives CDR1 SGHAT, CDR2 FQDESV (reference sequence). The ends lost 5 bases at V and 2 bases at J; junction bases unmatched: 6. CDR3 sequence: CASSGSSGPYNEQFF. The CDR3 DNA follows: TGTGCCAGCAGCGGTTCTAGCGGCCCCTACAATGAGCAGTTCTTC.

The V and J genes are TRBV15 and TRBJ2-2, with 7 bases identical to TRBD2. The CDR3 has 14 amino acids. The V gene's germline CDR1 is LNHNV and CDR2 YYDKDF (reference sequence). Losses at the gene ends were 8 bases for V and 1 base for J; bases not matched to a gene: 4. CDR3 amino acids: CATWGGGNTGELFF. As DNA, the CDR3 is TGTGCCACCTGGGGCGGGGGGAACACCGGGGAGCTGTTTTTT. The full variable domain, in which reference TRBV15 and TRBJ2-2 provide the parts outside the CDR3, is DAMVIQNPRYQVTQFGKPVTLSCSQTLNHNVMYWYQQKSSQAPKLLFHYYDKDFNNEADTPDNFQSRRPNTSFCFLDIRSPGLGDTAMYLCATWGGGNTGELFFGEGSRLTVL.

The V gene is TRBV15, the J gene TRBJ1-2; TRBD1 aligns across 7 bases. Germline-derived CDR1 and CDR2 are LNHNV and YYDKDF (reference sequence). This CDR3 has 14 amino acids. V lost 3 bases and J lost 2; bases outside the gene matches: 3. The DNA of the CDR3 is TGTGCCACCAGCAGCGACAGGGCCAACTATGGCTACACCTTC. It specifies CATSSDRANYGYTF.

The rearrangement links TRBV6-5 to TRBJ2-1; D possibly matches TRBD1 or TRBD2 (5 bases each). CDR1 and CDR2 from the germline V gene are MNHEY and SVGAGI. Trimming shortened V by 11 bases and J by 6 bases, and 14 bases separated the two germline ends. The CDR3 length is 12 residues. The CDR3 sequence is CAGGLRGNEQFF. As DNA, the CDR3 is TGTGCCGGCGGCCTGAGGGGCAATGAGCAGTTCTTC.

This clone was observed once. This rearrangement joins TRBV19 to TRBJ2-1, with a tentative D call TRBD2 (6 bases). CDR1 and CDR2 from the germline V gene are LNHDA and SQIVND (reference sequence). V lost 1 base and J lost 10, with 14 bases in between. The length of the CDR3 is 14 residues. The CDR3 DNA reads TGTGCCAGTAGTATAGGAGGGAGGATAGGGGAGCAGTTCTTC. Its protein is CASSIGGRIGEQFF.

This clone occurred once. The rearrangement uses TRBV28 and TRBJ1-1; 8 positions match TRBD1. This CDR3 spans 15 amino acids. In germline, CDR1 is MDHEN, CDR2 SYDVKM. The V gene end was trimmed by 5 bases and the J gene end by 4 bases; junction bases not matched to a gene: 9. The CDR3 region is CASSHSQDRVTEAFF. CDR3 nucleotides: TGTGCCAGCAGTCATTCCCAGGACAGGGTCACTGAAGCTTTCTTT.

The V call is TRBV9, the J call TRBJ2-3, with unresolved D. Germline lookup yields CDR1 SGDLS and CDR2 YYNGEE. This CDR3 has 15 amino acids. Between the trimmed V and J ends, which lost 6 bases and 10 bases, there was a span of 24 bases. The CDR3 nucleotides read TGTGCCAGCACCCCCTCCCAGAGATACCTACTTCCGCAGTATTTT. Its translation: CASTPSQRYLLPQYF.

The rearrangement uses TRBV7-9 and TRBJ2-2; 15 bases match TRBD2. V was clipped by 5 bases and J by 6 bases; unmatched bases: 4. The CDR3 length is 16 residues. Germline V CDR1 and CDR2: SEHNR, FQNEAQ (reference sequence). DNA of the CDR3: TGTGCCAGCAGCATTCGGACTAGCGGGAGGGCCGGGGAGCTGTTTTTT. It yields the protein CASSIRTSGRAGELFF.

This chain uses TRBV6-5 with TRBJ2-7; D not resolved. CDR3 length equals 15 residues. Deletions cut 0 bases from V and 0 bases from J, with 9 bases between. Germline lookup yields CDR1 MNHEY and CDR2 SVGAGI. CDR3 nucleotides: TGTGCCAGCAGTTACTCGGGAAGTAGCTCCTACGAGCAGTACTTC. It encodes CASSYSGSSSYEQYF.

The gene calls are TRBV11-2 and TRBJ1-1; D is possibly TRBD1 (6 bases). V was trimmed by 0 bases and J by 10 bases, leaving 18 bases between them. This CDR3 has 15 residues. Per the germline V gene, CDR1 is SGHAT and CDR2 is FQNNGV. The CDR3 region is CASSLDLGGGRGAFF. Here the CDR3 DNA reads TGTGCCAGCAGCTTAGACTTAGGGGGAGGTCGCGGAGCTTTCTTT.

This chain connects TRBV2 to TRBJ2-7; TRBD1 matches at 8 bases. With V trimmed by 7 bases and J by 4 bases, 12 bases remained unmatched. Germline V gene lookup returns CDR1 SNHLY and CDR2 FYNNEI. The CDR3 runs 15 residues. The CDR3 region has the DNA TGTGCCAGCAAACCGCAGGGGGCGCAGAATTACGAGCAGTACTTC. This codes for CASKPQGAQNYEQYF.

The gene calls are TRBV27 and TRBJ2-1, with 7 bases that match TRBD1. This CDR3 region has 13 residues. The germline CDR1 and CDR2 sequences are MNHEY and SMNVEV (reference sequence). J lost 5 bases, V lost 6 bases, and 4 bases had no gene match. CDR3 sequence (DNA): TGTGCCAGCAGCCGACAGGGAAACAATGAGCAGTTCTTC. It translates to CASSRQGNNEQFF.

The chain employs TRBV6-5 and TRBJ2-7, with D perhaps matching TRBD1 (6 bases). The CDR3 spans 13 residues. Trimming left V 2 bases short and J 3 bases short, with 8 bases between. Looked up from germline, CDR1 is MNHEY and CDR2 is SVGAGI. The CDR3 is CASSYGQYYEQYF. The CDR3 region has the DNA TGTGCCAGCAGTTACGGACAGTACTACGAGCAGTACTTC.

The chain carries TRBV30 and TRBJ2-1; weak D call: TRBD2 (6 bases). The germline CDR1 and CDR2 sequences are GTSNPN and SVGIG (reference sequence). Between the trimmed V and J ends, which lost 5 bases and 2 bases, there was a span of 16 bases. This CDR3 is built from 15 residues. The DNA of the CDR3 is TGTGCCTGGGCCCCTCCGGGACTGACCTACAATGAGCAGTTCTTC. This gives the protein CAWAPPGLTYNEQFF.

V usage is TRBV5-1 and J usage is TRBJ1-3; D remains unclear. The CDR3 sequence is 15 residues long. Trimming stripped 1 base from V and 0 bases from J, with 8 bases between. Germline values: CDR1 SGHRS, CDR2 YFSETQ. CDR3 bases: TGCGCCAGCAGCTTGACGGCCACCTCTGGAAACACCATATATTTT. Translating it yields CASSLTATSGNTIYF.

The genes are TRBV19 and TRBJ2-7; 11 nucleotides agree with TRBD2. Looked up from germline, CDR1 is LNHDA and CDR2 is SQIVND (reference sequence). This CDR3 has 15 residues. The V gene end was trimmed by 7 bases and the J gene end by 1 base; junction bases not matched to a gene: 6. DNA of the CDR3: TGTGCCAGTATAGGGACTAGCGGTGGTTCCTACGAGCAGTACTTC. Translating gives CASIGTSGGSYEQYF.

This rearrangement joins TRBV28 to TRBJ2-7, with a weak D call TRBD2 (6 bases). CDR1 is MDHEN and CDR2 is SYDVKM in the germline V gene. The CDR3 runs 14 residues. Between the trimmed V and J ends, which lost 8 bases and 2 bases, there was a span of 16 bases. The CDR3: CASAETGDPYEQYF. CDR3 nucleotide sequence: TGTGCCAGCGCCGAAACGGGAGACCCCTACGAGCAGTACTTC. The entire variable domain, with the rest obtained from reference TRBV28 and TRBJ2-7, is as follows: DVKVTQSSRYLVKRTGEKVFLECVQDMDHENMFWYRQDPGLGLRLIYFSYDVKMKEKGDIPEGYSVSREKKERFSLILESASTNQTSMYLCASAETGDPYEQYFGPGTRLTVT.

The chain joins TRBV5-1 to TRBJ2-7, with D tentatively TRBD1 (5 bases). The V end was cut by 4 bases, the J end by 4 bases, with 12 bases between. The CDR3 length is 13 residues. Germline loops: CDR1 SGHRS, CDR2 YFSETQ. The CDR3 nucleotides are TGCGCCAGCAGCCCGGATAGGGGTTACGAGCAGTACTTC. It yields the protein CASSPDRGYEQYF.

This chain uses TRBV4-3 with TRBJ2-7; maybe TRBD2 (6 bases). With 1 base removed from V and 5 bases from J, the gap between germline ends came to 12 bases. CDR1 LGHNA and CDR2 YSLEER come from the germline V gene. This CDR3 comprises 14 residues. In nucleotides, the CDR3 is TGCGCCAGCAGCCAAGGAGGGAGGAGCGACGAGCAGTACTTC. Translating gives CASSQGGRSDEQYF.

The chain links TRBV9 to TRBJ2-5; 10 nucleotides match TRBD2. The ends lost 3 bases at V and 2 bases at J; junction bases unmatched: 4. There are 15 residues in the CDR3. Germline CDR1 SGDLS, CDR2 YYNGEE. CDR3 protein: CASSASAGGQETQYF. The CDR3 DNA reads TGTGCCAGCAGCGCCTCAGCGGGAGGGCAAGAGACCCAGTACTTC.

The CDR3 is CASRPLGSGELFF. The CDR3 DNA sequence: TGTGCCAGCAGGCCCCTGGGGTCAGGGGAGCTGTTTTTT. J is TRBJ2-2 and V is TRBV25-1, with D unresolved. V gave up 6 bases and J gave up 8 bases, with 13 bases separating them. The CDR3 loop spans 13 amino acids. Germline loops: CDR1 MGHDK, CDR2 SYGVNS.

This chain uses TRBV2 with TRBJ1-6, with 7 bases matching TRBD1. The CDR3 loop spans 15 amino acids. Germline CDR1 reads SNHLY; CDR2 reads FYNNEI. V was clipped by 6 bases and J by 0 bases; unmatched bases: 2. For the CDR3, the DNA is TGTGCCAGCAGCAGGGACAGCTCCTATAATTCACCCCTCCACTTT. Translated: CASSRDSSYNSPLHF.

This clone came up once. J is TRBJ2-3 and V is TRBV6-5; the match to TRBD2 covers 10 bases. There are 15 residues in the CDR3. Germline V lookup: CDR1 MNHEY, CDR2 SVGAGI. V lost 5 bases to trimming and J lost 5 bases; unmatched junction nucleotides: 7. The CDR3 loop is CASSPGTSERDTQYF. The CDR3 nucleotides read TGTGCCAGCAGTCCCGGGACTAGCGAGAGAGATACGCAGTATTTT.

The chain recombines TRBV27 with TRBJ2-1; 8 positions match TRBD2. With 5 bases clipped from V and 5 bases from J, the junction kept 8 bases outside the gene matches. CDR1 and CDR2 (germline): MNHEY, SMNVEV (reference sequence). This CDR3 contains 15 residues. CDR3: CASSVLAELDNEQFF. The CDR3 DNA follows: TGTGCCAGCAGTGTACTAGCGGAACTTGACAATGAGCAGTTCTTC.